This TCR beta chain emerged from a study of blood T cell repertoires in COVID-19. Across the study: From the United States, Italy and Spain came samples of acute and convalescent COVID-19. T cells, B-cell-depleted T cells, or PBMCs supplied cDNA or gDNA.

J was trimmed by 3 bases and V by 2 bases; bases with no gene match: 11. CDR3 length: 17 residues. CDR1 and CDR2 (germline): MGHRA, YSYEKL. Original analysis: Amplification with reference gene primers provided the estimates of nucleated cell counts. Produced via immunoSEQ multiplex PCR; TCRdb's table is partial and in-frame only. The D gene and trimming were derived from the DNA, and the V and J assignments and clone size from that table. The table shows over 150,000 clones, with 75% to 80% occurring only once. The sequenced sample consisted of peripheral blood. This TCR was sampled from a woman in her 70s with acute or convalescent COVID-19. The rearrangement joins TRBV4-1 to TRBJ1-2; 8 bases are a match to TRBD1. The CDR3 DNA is TGCGCCAGCAGCCAACCCGGGATCGGACAGGGAGACTATGGCTACACCTTC. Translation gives CASSQPGIGQGDYGYTF.